A single sample is the source of the 19 T cell receptor beta chains below, sequenced in a study of blood T cell repertoires in COVID-19. TCRdb's table, derived via immunoSEQ multiplex PCR, lists solely in-frame clones and lacks some. The sample shows about 320,000 clones, 85% of them seen only once. Sequencing was performed on PBMCs or T cells enriched from blood (not recorded which). These receptors were taken from a woman younger than 45 who had been exposed to COVID-19.

The rearrangement links TRBV27 to TRBJ2-1, with 10 bases matching TRBD2. Germline V gene sequence: CDR1 MNHEY, CDR2 SMNVEV (reference sequence). The CDR3 consists of 16 residues. The ends lost 6 bases at V and 4 bases at J; junction bases unmatched: 9. This CDR3 is CASSPERAGGYNEQFF. The CDR3 DNA reads as TGTGCCAGCAGCCCAGAAAGAGCGGGAGGGTACAATGAGCAGTTCTTC.

The chain combines TRBV28 with TRBJ2-5, with 11 bases aligning to TRBD1. Germline CDR1 and CDR2: MDHEN and SYDVKM. The CDR3 totals 16 residues. Losses at the gene ends were 9 bases for V and 0 bases for J; bases not matched to a gene: 9. As DNA, the CDR3 is TGTGCCAGTCGGTTATGGGGACAGGGGGACCAAGAGACCCAGTACTTC. Translation: CASRLWGQGDQETQYF.

This chain connects TRBV9 to TRBJ1-6; 8 bases align to TRBD1. After removal of 0 bases from V and 5 bases from J, the junction contained 7 bases not matched to a gene. The germline CDR1 and CDR2 sequences are SGDLS and YYNGEE. This CDR3 region has 17 residues. CDR3 loop: CASSVGTGRTNNSPLHF. CDR3 coding DNA: TGTGCCAGCAGCGTAGGGACAGGGAGGACTAATAATTCACCCCTCCACTTT.

This rearrangement joins TRBV3-1 (or the pseudogene TRBV3-2) to TRBJ2-5, with D possibly being TRBD1 (5 bases). Trimming stripped 5 bases from V and 0 bases from J, with 13 bases between. CDR1 and CDR2 from the germline V gene are LGHDT and YNNKEL (reference sequence). The CDR3 is made up of 15 amino acids. CDR3 coding DNA: TGTGCCAGCAGCTTACCCCAGGGAAACCAAGAGACCCAGTACTTC. Translated: CASSLPQGNQETQYF.

This chain links TRBV28 with TRBJ1-2; D might be TRBD1 (6 bases). This CDR3 spans 15 amino acids. Trimming removed 4 bases at V and 0 bases at J, with 12 bases between. Germline CDR1 MDHEN, CDR2 SYDVKM. The CDR3 DNA reads as TGTGCCAGCAGTTCCCGACAGGAAGCTAACTATGGCTACACCTTC. Translating gives CASSSRQEANYGYTF.

This sequence joins TRBV5-4 and TRBJ1-5; D is ambiguous. CDR1 and CDR2 (germline): SGHNT, YYREEE (reference sequence). The CDR3 is made up of 14 amino acids. Trimming left V 0 bases short and J 2 bases short, with 6 bases between. CDR3 protein: CASSLGAGNQPQHF. The CDR3 coding sequence is TGTGCCAGCAGCTTGGGGGCAGGCAATCAGCCCCAGCATTTT.

The chain couples TRBV11-1 to TRBJ2-1, with D hard to call. The germline V and J ends were trimmed by 8 bases and 6 bases, with 8 bases remaining between them. The CDR3 consists of 11 residues. Germline V gene sequence: CDR1 SGHAT, CDR2 FQDESV (reference sequence). Written as DNA, the CDR3 is TGTGCCAGCGCGCCGGGCAATGAGCAGTTCTTC. As protein: CASAPGNEQFF.

This sequence joins TRBV19 and TRBJ2-7; D gene unclear. The germline V gene encodes CDR1 LNHDA and CDR2 SQIVND (reference sequence). This CDR3 region has 13 residues. V lost 2 bases and J 3 bases, leaving 8 bases between the germline ends. For the CDR3, the DNA is TGTGCCAGTAGTATATCCCAGAACTACGAGCAGTACTTC. Translation gives CASSISQNYEQYF.

J is TRBJ2-7 and V is TRBV13, with 12 nucleotides matching TRBD1. Germline V lookup: CDR1 PRHDT, CDR2 FYEKMQ (reference sequence). The CDR3 is made up of 14 amino acids. Unmatched junction bases numbered 3, after V lost 4 bases and J lost 5 bases. This CDR3 is CASSWDRGRNEQYF. CDR3 DNA: TGTGCCAGCAGCTGGGACAGGGGGCGAAACGAGCAGTACTTC.

The chain employs TRBV28 and TRBJ1-5; D uncertain. The V and J ends lost 7 bases and 3 bases respectively, with 13 bases between them. The germline V gene encodes CDR1 MDHEN and CDR2 SYDVKM. The CDR3 is made up of 14 amino acids. The CDR3 DNA reads as TGTGCCAGCACTGCACCCCAGTTCAATCAGCCCCAGCATTTT. Amino acids: CASTAPQFNQPQHF.

The chain uses TRBV7-2 and TRBJ1-5, with 11 bases fitting TRBD1. CDR1 and CDR2 (germline): SGHTA, FQGNSA. The trim removed 5 bases at V and 6 bases at J, leaving 9 bases unmatched. The CDR3 contains 16 residues. This chain's CDR3 is CASSLGTGGVSQPQHF. The CDR3 DNA follows: TGTGCCAGCAGCCTGGGGACAGGGGGAGTCAGTCAGCCCCAGCATTTT.

As DNA, the CDR3 is TGTGCCAGAAGCTGGGGGGGCAATCAGCCCCAGCATTTT. It codes for CARSWGGNQPQHF. The rearrangement joins TRBV5-3 to TRBJ1-5, with D tentatively TRBD1 (5 bases). TRBV5-3 falls under the ORF class, with uncertain function. The CDR3 consists of 13 residues. V shed 3 bases and J shed 2 bases, with 6 bases lying between them.

The J gene is TRBJ2-7, the V gene TRBV3-1 (or the pseudogene TRBV3-2); no firm D call. V shed 2 bases and J shed 1 base, with 9 bases lying between them. Germline CDR1 LGHDT, CDR2 YNNKEL (reference sequence). The CDR3 is 14 amino acids. The CDR3 coding sequence is TGTGCCAGCAGCCAAAGCTTTAGTTCCTACGAGCAGTACTTC. The encoded protein is CASSQSFSSYEQYF.

This chain joins TRBV7-8 and TRBJ1-2; D remains ambiguous. V lost 2 bases and J 4 bases, leaving 17 bases between the germline ends. The V gene's germline CDR1 is SGHVS and CDR2 FQNEAQ. The CDR3 totals 16 residues. CDR3 loop: CASSLQTAESLYGYTF. For the CDR3, the DNA is TGTGCCAGCAGCTTACAAACCGCAGAATCCCTCTATGGCTACACCTTC.

V gene TRBV4-1 combines with J gene TRBJ2-3; tentative D call: TRBD2 (5 bases). The CDR3 has 16 residues. Trimming pared 2 bases from V and 2 bases from J, leaving 14 bases between. The V gene's germline CDR1 is MGHRA and CDR2 YSYEKL. For the CDR3, the DNA is TGCGCCAGCAGCCAAAGCCAGAGCGGCCACACAGATACGCAGTATTTT. This encodes CASSQSQSGHTDTQYF.

The rearrangement joins TRBV28 to TRBJ2-3; TRBD2 matches 9 bases. The length of the CDR3 is 15 residues. Germline V gene data show CDR1 as MDHEN and CDR2 as SYDVKM. With 3 bases clipped from V and 0 bases from J, the junction kept 1 base outside the gene matches. CDR3 protein: CASSFLAGSTDTQYF. The CDR3 nucleotides are TGTGCCAGCAGTTTTCTAGCGGGAAGCACAGATACGCAGTATTTT.

This chain joins TRBV19 and TRBJ2-1, with 10 bases identical to TRBD2. Germline V gene sequence: CDR1 LNHDA, CDR2 SQIVND (reference sequence). This CDR3 has 17 amino acids. V was pared by 7 bases and J by 1 base, with 10 bases of the junction left unmatched. CDR3 nucleotide sequence: TGTGCCAGTAAGGGTTTAGCGGGAGGTATGTCCTACAATGAGCAGTTCTTC. Translating it yields CASKGLAGGMSYNEQFF.

The chain employs TRBV5-1 and TRBJ2-7, with 11 bases aligning to TRBD2. The ends lost 3 bases at V and 5 bases at J; junction bases unmatched: 4. Germline CDR1 SGHRS, CDR2 YFSETQ. The CDR3 covers 14 residues. The CDR3 DNA follows: TGCGCCAGCAGCTCTTCACTAGCGGGGGACGAGCAGTACTTC. Its protein product is CASSSSLAGDEQYF.

Turning to this clone: At one of its ends the junction is not consistent with the germline gene, which may arise from a read error. The rearrangement links TRBV6-1 to TRBJ1-1, with D uncertain. CDR1 is MNHNS, CDR2 SASEGT, per germline. The CDR3 is 11 amino acids. The CDR3 here is CASSENNEAFF. DNA for the CDR3: TGTGCCAGCAGTGAAAACAATGAAGCTTTCTTT.